What follows are 24 T cell receptor beta chains derived from one specimen sequenced in a study of control samples from healthy donors and cancer patients. The protocol was immunoSEQ multiplex PCR, while the TCRdb copy is restricted to in-frame clones and leaves out a portion. This table holds about 140,000 clones, roughly 89% found once. The specimen sequenced was blood. The receptors shown here come from a man between 18 and 29 years old in good health.

V usage is TRBV4-1 and J usage is TRBJ2-3; 8 bases are shared with TRBD2. The ends lost 5 bases at V and 1 base at J; junction bases unmatched: 8. Per the germline V gene, CDR1 is MGHRA and CDR2 is YSYEKL. The CDR3 consists of 16 residues. The CDR3 DNA reads TGCGCCAGCAGCAATACCGGGGGGGCGGGCACAGATACGCAGTATTTT. Amino acids: CASSNTGGAGTDTQYF.

About this clone: The same CDR3 is also encoded by other DNA sequences in this sample. The rearrangement uses TRBV7-3 and TRBJ1-1, with no clear D. V lost 0 bases and J 1 base, leaving 6 bases between the germline ends. The CDR3 is 14 amino acids. CDR1 SGHTA and CDR2 FQGTGA come from the germline V gene. The CDR3 nucleotides are TGTGCCAGCAGCTTAACTTCAGCGAACACTGAAGCTTTCTTT. Its translation: CASSLTSANTEAFF.

This chain uses TRBV20-1 with TRBJ1-1; 7 positions match TRBD1. Germline V gene sequence: CDR1 DFQATT, CDR2 SNEGSKA (reference sequence). Trimming took 6 bases from V and 6 from J; bases not matched to a gene: 4. There are 11 residues in the CDR3. Here the CDR3 DNA reads TGCAGTGCCGAACAGGGGCCTGAAGCTTTCTTT. Translated: CSAEQGPEAFF.

The gene calls are TRBV7-2 and TRBJ2-3; 7 nucleotides align to TRBD1. In germline, CDR1 is SGHTA, CDR2 FQGNSA. This CDR3 spans 14 amino acids. V lost 5 bases and J lost 0; bases outside the gene matches: 2. Here the CDR3 reads CASSRTGSTDTQYF. The CDR3 bases are TGTGCCAGCAGCCGGACAGGTAGCACAGATACGCAGTATTTT.

The chain joins TRBV24-1 to TRBJ1-3, with 8 bases lining up with TRBD1. The CDR3 runs to 15 residues. Germline assignment: CDR1 KGHDR and CDR2 SFDVKD. Losses at the gene ends were 9 bases for V and 0 bases for J; bases not matched to a gene: 6. CDR3 loop: CATPSDRDSGNTIYF. CDR3 nucleotides: TGTGCCACCCCTTCGGACAGGGACTCTGGAAACACCATATATTTT.

V usage is TRBV4-3 and J usage is TRBJ2-5; D is uncertain. The ends were cut back, 0 bases at V and 2 bases at J, with 13 bases in the middle. This CDR3 is built from 16 residues. The germline V gene has CDR1 LGHNA and CDR2 YSLEER. CDR3 DNA: TGCGCCAGCAGCCAAGAATTGGGATACGGGCAAGAGACCCAGTACTTC. Residues: CASSQELGYGQETQYF.

V gene TRBV5-1 combines with J gene TRBJ2-5; possibly TRBD1 for D (6 bases). Germline loops: CDR1 SGHRS, CDR2 YFSETQ. The CDR3 runs to 15 residues. Trimming removed 1 base from V and 2 bases from J, with 12 bases in between. This chain's CDR3 is CASSLSLGTQETQYF. As DNA, the CDR3 is TGCGCCAGCAGCTTGTCCCTCGGGACACAAGAGACCCAGTACTTC.

This chain uses TRBV6-6 with TRBJ1-2; possibly TRBD1 for D (6 bases). There are 14 residues in the CDR3. CDR1 and CDR2 (germline): MNHNY, SVGAGI (reference sequence). Trimming removed 6 bases from V and 4 bases from J, with 15 bases in between. CDR3 DNA sequence: TGTGCCAGCAGCGCCAGGGGAACTTTCTATGGCTACACCTTC. It is translated as CASSARGTFYGYTF.

This chain uses TRBV11-2 with TRBJ1-2, with D possibly TRBD1 on 5 matching bases. Trimming took 8 bases from V and 4 from J, leaving 8 bases between them. Germline V gene lookup returns CDR1 SGHAT and CDR2 FQNNGV. The CDR3 is 11 residues long. CDR3 nucleotides: TGTGCCAGCGGGACTTTCTATGGCTACACCTTC. This translates into CASGTFYGYTF.

This rearrangement joins TRBV10-1 to TRBJ2-1; 7 positions match TRBD2. Trimming removed 4 bases from V and 6 bases from J; junction bases left unmatched: 0. CDR3 size: 12 residues. Germline values: CDR1 WNHNN, CDR2 SYGVQD (reference sequence). The CDR3 nucleotides read TGCGCCAGCAGTGCGGGGGGCAATGAGCAGTTCTTC. Translation: CASSAGGNEQFF.

The V call is TRBV7-6, the J call TRBJ1-2; the match to TRBD1 covers 9 bases. The CDR3 has 14 amino acids. V gave up 5 bases and J gave up 1 base; unmatched junction bases: 2. Per germline, CDR1 SGHVS and CDR2 FNYEAQ. CDR3 protein: CASSLTGGNYGYTF. The CDR3 DNA follows: TGTGCCAGCAGCCTGACAGGGGGTAACTATGGCTACACCTTC.

V usage is TRBV28 and J usage is TRBJ1-1, with D tentatively TRBD1 (5 bases). The CDR3 consists of 14 residues. Germline V gives CDR1 MDHEN, CDR2 SYDVKM. Between the trimmed V and J ends, which lost 6 bases and 10 bases, there was a span of 21 bases. The CDR3 DNA reads as TGTGCCAGCAGGAGGGGCGGTTTAAAGTCGGTAGCTTTCTTT. Its translation: CASRRGGLKSVAFF.

The DNA of the CDR3 is TGTGCTAGTGGTTTGTGGGGCCGAGGGGGCTACACCTTC. This codes for CASGLWGRGGYTF. The rearrangement uses TRBV12-5 and TRBJ1-2; D might be TRBD1 (5 bases). Germline loops: CDR1 LGHNT, CDR2 FRNRAP. The CDR3 runs to 13 residues. Deletions cut 2 bases from V and 8 bases from J, with 12 bases between.

The chain has TRBV27 and TRBJ2-7; D is possibly TRBD1 (6 bases). The CDR3 loop spans 15 amino acids. Germline V CDR1 and CDR2: MNHEY, SMNVEV (reference sequence). Deletions cut 5 bases from V and 2 bases from J, with 16 bases between. CDR3 residues: CASSPAGTYTYEQYF. In DNA form, the CDR3 reads TGTGCCAGCAGTCCCGCCGGGACATACACCTACGAGCAGTACTTC.

V is TRBV7-2 and J is TRBJ1-2; 8 bases match TRBD1. Unmatched junction bases numbered 12, after V lost 4 bases and J lost 5 bases. Germline assignment: CDR1 SGHTA and CDR2 FQGNSA. CDR3 size: 16 residues. CDR3: CASSSGQGIVGYGYTF. The CDR3 region has the DNA TGTGCCAGCAGCTCTGGACAGGGCATAGTCGGGTATGGCTACACCTTC.

This sequence joins TRBV7-2 and TRBJ2-3; a weak D match, TRBD2 (5 bases). V was cut by 1 base and J by 0 bases, with 8 bases left in between. Germline V gives CDR1 SGHTA, CDR2 FQGNSA. CDR3 length equals 15 residues. CDR3 in DNA: TGTGCCAGCAGCTTAGAGCGGCTTAGCACAGATACGCAGTATTTT. Its translation: CASSLERLSTDTQYF.

The chain carries TRBV18 and TRBJ1-1, with 7 nucleotides matching TRBD1. V lost 4 bases and J lost 5; bases outside the gene matches: 10. The CDR3 covers 15 residues. Germline lookup yields CDR1 KGHSH and CDR2 LQKENI. The CDR3 region is CASSRTRGPGTEAFF. The CDR3 coding sequence is TGTGCCAGCTCACGAACAAGGGGGCCGGGTACTGAAGCTTTCTTT.

V usage is TRBV4-2 and J usage is TRBJ1-2; TRBD1 matches 7 bases. The CDR3 is 16 residues long. With V trimmed by 4 bases and J by 3 bases, 11 bases remained unmatched. Germline V gene sequence: CDR1 LGHNA, CDR2 YNFKEQ. The chain's CDR3 is CASSPQGDEGYYGYTF. As DNA, the CDR3 is TGTGCCAGCAGCCCGCAGGGGGATGAGGGGTACTATGGCTACACCTTC.

CDR3 amino acids: CASSYVQGPFHEQYF. In nucleotides, the CDR3 is TGTGCCAGCAGTTACGTGCAGGGACCCTTCCACGAGCAGTACTTC. The chain uses TRBV6-5 and TRBJ2-7; TRBD1 or TRBD2 may be the D gene (5 bases each). The CDR3 is made up of 15 amino acids. Germline loops: CDR1 MNHEY, CDR2 SVGAGI. The V and J ends lost 2 bases and 5 bases respectively, with 16 bases between them.

The chain is built from TRBV4-2 and TRBJ2-3; D is possibly TRBD1 or TRBD2 (5 bases each). V lost 4 bases and J lost 5, with 13 bases in between. This CDR3 region has 14 residues. Germline assignment: CDR1 LGHNA and CDR2 YNFKEQ. CDR3 amino acids: CASSPGTAGDTQYF. Here the CDR3 DNA reads TGTGCCAGCAGCCCCGGGACGGCGGGAGATACGCAGTATTTT.

V is TRBV5-5 and J is TRBJ2-7; 11 nucleotides match TRBD1. Germline V gene sequence: CDR1 SGHKS, CDR2 YYEKEE (reference sequence). After removal of 3 bases from V and 2 bases from J, the junction contained 7 bases not matched to a gene. The CDR3 is 16 amino acids. The CDR3: CASSYYPGQGAYEQYF. In DNA, the CDR3 is TGTGCCAGCAGCTATTACCCGGGACAGGGGGCCTACGAGCAGTACTTC.

V usage is TRBV11-2 and J usage is TRBJ1-2, with TRBD1 identical over 7 bases. CDR3 size: 14 residues. Per germline, CDR1 SGHAT and CDR2 FQNNGV. After removal of 5 bases from V and 3 bases from J, the junction contained 6 bases not matched to a gene. CDR3 sequence (DNA): TGTGCCAGCAGCCCCGAGGGGGCGGACTATGGCTACACCTTC. Residues: CASSPEGADYGYTF. The full variable domain, in which reference TRBV11-2 and TRBJ1-2 provide the parts outside the CDR3, is EAGVAQSPRYKIIEKRQSVAFWCNPISGHATLYWYQQILGQGPKLLIQFQNNGVVDDSQLPKDRFSAERLKGVDSTLKIQPAKLEDSAVYLCASSPEGADYGYTFGSGTRLTVV.

The V gene is TRBV4-3, the J gene TRBJ2-6; no firm D call. Germline V lookup: CDR1 LGHNA, CDR2 YSLEER. This CDR3 comprises 15 residues. The ends were cut back, 1 base at V and 1 base at J, with 5 bases in the middle. CDR3 amino acids: CASSQGGSGANVLTF. The CDR3 nucleotides are TGCGCCAGCAGCCAAGGGGGATCTGGGGCCAACGTCCTGACTTTC.

This sequence joins TRBV29-1 and TRBJ1-5, with no clear D. CDR1 and CDR2 from the germline V gene are SQVTM and ANQGSEA. There are 12 residues in the CDR3. V dropped 4 bases and J dropped 6 bases, with 10 bases sitting between them. The chain's CDR3 is CSVVESGQPQHF. The CDR3 DNA reads TGCAGCGTTGTAGAGTCGGGTCAGCCCCAGCATTTT.